The 24 T cell receptor beta chains reported below all come from one sample, sequenced in a study of shared clonotypes between healthy human individuals. Naive CD8 cells comprised CD45RO-negative, CCR7-positively selected cells, excluding terminally differentiated effector memory CD45RA+ cells. Repertoires were generated with immunoSEQ multiplex PCR, while TCRdb's copy carries only in-frame clones and drops some. Of around 1.9 million clones in the sample, about 92% are singletons; the top ten hold 1.5% to 2%. The sequenced sample was naive CD8+ T cells from PBMCs. All receptors come from a man aged 18 to 29 in good health. Some clones in this sample may be carry-over from other donors' samples.

The chain carries TRBV13 and TRBJ1-1; maybe TRBD1 (6 bases). The CDR3 extends over 12 amino acids. Germline V gene lookup returns CDR1 PRHDT and CDR2 FYEKMQ (reference sequence). With 5 bases removed from V and 11 bases from J, the gap between germline ends came to 15 bases. The CDR3 bases are TGTGCCAGCAGCGCTGAAACAGGGTGGGCTTTCTTT. Protein sequence: CASSAETGWAFF.

V and J are TRBV9 and TRBJ2-1, with a tentative D call TRBD2 (5 bases). Germline V gene sequence: CDR1 SGDLS, CDR2 YYNGEE. This CDR3 region has 12 residues. Trimming left V 3 bases short and J 7 bases short, with 8 bases between. The CDR3 bases are TGTGCCAGCAGCGAGAGGGAGAATGAGCAGTTCTTC. This codes for CASSERENEQFF.

The chain links TRBV9 to TRBJ1-5; perhaps TRBD1 as D (5 bases). Trimming stripped 6 bases from V and 0 bases from J, with 13 bases between. The germline V gene has CDR1 SGDLS and CDR2 YYNGEE. The CDR3 is 15 residues long. CDR3 in amino acids: CASNRAGTSNQPQHF. CDR3 coding DNA: TGTGCCAGCAACCGCGCGGGGACTAGCAATCAGCCCCAGCATTTT.

Here the CDR3 DNA reads TGTGCCAGCAGCCTCCCGATGGACCTAGCGGGCCGCTACAATGAGCAGTTCTTC. Translation gives CASSLPMDLAGRYNEQFF. V is TRBV14 and J is TRBJ2-1; 8 bases match TRBD2. CDR3 length equals 18 residues. Germline CDR1 and CDR2: SGHDN and FVKESK. V shed 4 bases, J shed 3 bases, and the junction held 14 bases outside the gene matches.

This sequence joins TRBV10-3 and TRBJ2-1; 7 bases match TRBD2. The germline V gene has CDR1 ENHRY and CDR2 SYGVKD. After removal of 3 bases from V and 6 bases from J, the junction contained 17 bases not matched to a gene. The CDR3 runs 18 residues. The CDR3: CAISDYRLSGEIRNEQFF. For the CDR3, the DNA is TGTGCCATCAGTGACTACAGACTGAGCGGGGAGATCCGCAATGAGCAGTTCTTC.

This rearrangement joins TRBV7-3 to TRBJ1-1; 8 nucleotides line up with TRBD1. CDR1 SGHTA and CDR2 FQGTGA come from the germline V gene. This CDR3 region has 15 residues. V shed 5 bases, J shed 5 bases, and the junction held 10 bases outside the gene matches. CDR3 residues: CASSPDRGPGTEAFF. As DNA, the CDR3 is TGTGCCAGCAGCCCTGACAGGGGCCCGGGAACTGAAGCTTTCTTT.

This clone has a handful of counts. The chain is built from TRBV4-2 and TRBJ2-7, with unresolved D. The ends were cut back, 0 bases at V and 3 bases at J, with 9 bases in the middle. Germline lookup yields CDR1 LGHNA and CDR2 YNFKEQ. This CDR3 has 14 residues. In DNA, the CDR3 is TGTGCCAGCAGCCAAGAGGAGACAAACTACGAGCAGTACTTC. Amino acids: CASSQEETNYEQYF.

CDR3 DNA: TGTGCCAGCAGCTTAGGACGGCAGAGCTCTGGAAACACCATATATTTT. Translating gives CASSLGRQSSGNTIYF. This chain connects TRBV7-9 to TRBJ1-3; no reliable D call. This CDR3 has 16 residues. The V gene's germline CDR1 is SEHNR and CDR2 FQNEAQ (reference sequence). V was trimmed by 1 base and J by 0 bases, leaving 10 bases between them.

This clone was seen once. Other DNA sequences in the same sample also yield this CDR3. The gene calls are TRBV28 and TRBJ2-7, with 7 bases identical to TRBD2. Trimming removed 5 bases from V and 4 bases from J; junction bases left unmatched: 8. The germline V gene encodes CDR1 MDHEN and CDR2 SYDVKM. The CDR3 totals 14 residues. CDR3 sequence (DNA): TGTGCCAGCAGTCCTAGGCGGGGGTTGTACGAGCAGTACTTC. Translating it yields CASSPRRGLYEQYF.

This chain joins TRBV11-2 and TRBJ2-1, with TRBD2 matching over 7 bases. The trim removed 9 bases at V and 8 bases at J, leaving 10 bases unmatched. In germline, CDR1 is SGHAT, CDR2 FQNNGV. The CDR3 extends over 13 amino acids. As DNA, the CDR3 is TGTGCCAGTACCTTTGCGGGAGTCGATGAGCAGTTCTTC. Protein product: CASTFAGVDEQFF.

V usage is TRBV6-4 and J usage is TRBJ2-3; D remains unclear. The V gene's germline CDR1 is MRHNA and CDR2 SNTAGT. This CDR3 is built from 16 residues. Trimming left V 1 base short and J 0 bases short, with 11 bases between. The CDR3 is CASSDLFVTSTDTQYF. As DNA, the CDR3 is TGTGCCAGCAGTGACTTGTTTGTAACTAGCACAGATACGCAGTATTTT.

The V call is TRBV4-3, the J call TRBJ2-7, with D maybe TRBD2 (5 bases). Germline CDR1 and CDR2: LGHNA and YSLEER. Trimming removed 0 bases from V and 0 bases from J, with 9 bases in between. This CDR3 is built from 15 residues. CDR3 protein: CASSQEGGGSYEQYF. CDR3 DNA: TGCGCCAGCAGCCAAGAAGGAGGCGGCTCCTACGAGCAGTACTTC.

The chain links TRBV14 to TRBJ1-3; TRBD1 agrees at 7 bases. Germline CDR1 reads SGHDN; CDR2 reads FVKESK. Unmatched junction bases numbered 8, after V lost 6 bases and J lost 0 bases. The CDR3 is 16 residues long. The CDR3 nucleotides are TGTGCCAGCAGAGACAGGGTTACAATCTCTGGAAACACCATATATTTT. This encodes CASRDRVTISGNTIYF.

The chain employs TRBV12-5 and TRBJ2-1; D tentatively reads TRBD1 or TRBD2 (5 bases each). Germline V lookup: CDR1 LGHNT, CDR2 FRNRAP. The CDR3 covers 16 residues. V was clipped by 0 bases and J by 9 bases, with 18 bases between them. The CDR3 DNA reads TGTGCTAGTGGTTTGGTACTGAGGGGAGTGACCGCTGAGCAGTTCTTC. This sequence encodes CASGLVLRGVTAEQFF.

The CDR3 region has the DNA TGTGCCAGACCAATAAAGCACCTACCGGGACAACTATCGTATGGCTACACCTTC. The encoded protein is CARPIKHLPGQLSYGYTF. The chain links TRBV2 to TRBJ1-2; possible D gene TRBD1, 6 bases. This CDR3 contains 18 residues. V lost 9 bases and J 5 bases, leaving 31 bases between the germline ends. The germline V gene encodes CDR1 SNHLY and CDR2 FYNNEI.

The chain couples TRBV6-1 to TRBJ2-1; tentatively, D is TRBD1 (5 bases). CDR3 length: 15 amino acids. In germline, CDR1 is MNHNS, CDR2 SASEGT. Trimming pared 1 base from V and 1 base from J, leaving 8 bases between. The CDR3 DNA reads as TGTGCCAGCAGTGAAGGGACACCTTCCTACAATGAGCAGTTCTTC. Translated, it gives CASSEGTPSYNEQFF.

In DNA, the CDR3 is TGTGCCAGTAGCAGTCAGGTGGGACTAGCGGGAATAGAGAATGAGCAGTTCTTC. The encoded protein is CASSSQVGLAGIENEQFF. The chain employs TRBV19 and TRBJ2-1; TRBD2 agrees at 13 bases. CDR1 and CDR2 (germline): LNHDA, SQIVND (reference sequence). With 6 bases clipped from V and 7 bases from J, the junction kept 15 bases outside the gene matches. The CDR3 runs to 18 residues. Full variable domain (missing parts from reference TRBV19 and TRBJ2-1): DGGITQSPKYLFRKEGQNVTLSCEQNLNHDAMYWYRQDPGQGLRLIYYSQIVNDFQKGDIAEGYSVSREKKESFPLTVTSAQKNPTAFYLCASSSQVGLAGIENEQFFGPGTRLTVL.

This rearrangement joins TRBV6-1 to TRBJ1-1; D gene ambiguous. With 1 base removed from V and 0 bases from J, the gap between germline ends came to 18 bases. The germline V gene has CDR1 MNHNS and CDR2 SASEGT. The CDR3 runs to 18 residues. The DNA of the CDR3 is TGTGCCAGCAGTGAAGGAGTACAGAGCCTCTTCATGAACACTGAAGCTTTCTTT. Translating gives CASSEGVQSLFMNTEAFF.

The chain combines TRBV4-1 with TRBJ2-7; D is possibly TRBD2 (5 bases). Between the trimmed V and J ends, which lost 1 base and 2 bases, there was a span of 12 bases. The CDR3 is made up of 15 amino acids. Looked up from germline, CDR1 is MGHRA and CDR2 is YSYEKL. The CDR3 DNA is TGCGCCAGCAGCCAAGGGATAGCGCCCACCTACGAGCAGTACTTC. Translating it yields CASSQGIAPTYEQYF.

This clone came up once. The rearrangement uses TRBV7-9 and TRBJ2-4; no clear D. Germline lookup yields CDR1 SEHNR and CDR2 FQNEAQ (reference sequence). Trimming stripped 5 bases from V and 0 bases from J, with 2 bases between. The CDR3 is 12 amino acids. CDR3 residues: CASSEAKNIQYF. CDR3 DNA sequence: TGTGCCAGCAGCGAAGCCAAAAACATTCAGTACTTC.

The chain recombines TRBV4-1 with TRBJ1-1; D unresolved. V was cut by 4 bases and J by 0 bases, with 12 bases left in between. The length of the CDR3 is 15 residues. Per the germline V gene, CDR1 is MGHRA and CDR2 is YSYEKL. CDR3 residues: CASSPAPALNTEAFF. CDR3 DNA sequence: TGCGCCAGCAGCCCCGCTCCGGCTCTGAACACTGAAGCTTTCTTT.

The V and J genes are TRBV5-5 and TRBJ1-5; no clear D gene. In germline, CDR1 is SGHKS, CDR2 YYEKEE (reference sequence). The CDR3 consists of 14 residues. Trimming removed 2 bases from V and 4 bases from J, with 10 bases in between. CDR3 loop: CASSLGQLNQPQHF. Here the CDR3 DNA reads TGTGCCAGCAGCTTAGGGCAGCTAAATCAGCCCCAGCATTTT.

V gene TRBV28 combines with J gene TRBJ2-2; maybe TRBD1 (5 bases). Trimming removed 3 bases at V and 2 bases at J, with 16 bases between. From germline, CDR1 is MDHEN and CDR2 SYDVKM. The CDR3 contains 17 residues. CDR3 protein: CASSFPPGSSNTGELFF. The CDR3 DNA follows: TGTGCCAGCAGTTTCCCCCCAGGGTCGAGCAACACCGGGGAGCTGTTTTTT.

Here the CDR3 reads CSVESGLASTDTQYF. CDR3 nucleotide sequence: TGCAGCGTTGAGTCGGGACTAGCTAGCACAGATACGCAGTATTTT. This chain joins TRBV29-1 and TRBJ2-3; 9 bases map to TRBD2. V shed 3 bases and J 0 bases; nucleotides not matched to a gene: 4. Germline CDR1 and CDR2: SQVTM and ANQGSEA. The CDR3 extends over 15 amino acids.